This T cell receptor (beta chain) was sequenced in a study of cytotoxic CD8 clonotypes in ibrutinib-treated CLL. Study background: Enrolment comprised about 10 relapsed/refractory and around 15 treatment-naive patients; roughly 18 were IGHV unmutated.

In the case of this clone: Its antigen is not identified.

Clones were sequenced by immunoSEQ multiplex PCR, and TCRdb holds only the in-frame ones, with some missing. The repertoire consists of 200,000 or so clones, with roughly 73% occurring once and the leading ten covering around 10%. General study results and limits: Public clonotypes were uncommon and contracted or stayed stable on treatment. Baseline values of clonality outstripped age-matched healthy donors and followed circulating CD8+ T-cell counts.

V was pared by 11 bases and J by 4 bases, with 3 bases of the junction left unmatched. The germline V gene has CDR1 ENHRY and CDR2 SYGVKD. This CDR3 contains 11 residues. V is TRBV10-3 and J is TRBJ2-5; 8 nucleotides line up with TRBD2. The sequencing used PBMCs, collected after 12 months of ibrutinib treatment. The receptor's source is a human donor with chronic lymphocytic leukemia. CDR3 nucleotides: TGTGCCTCACGGGGGGGAGAGACCCAGTACTTC. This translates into CASRGGETQYF.